Below are 6 T cell receptor beta chains sequenced from a single sample in a study of CD8 T cells in ankylosing spondylitis. Which antigens these TCRs recognize remains unknown. In TCRdb, the 5' RACE reads were re-called with MiXCR into one record per CDR3 protein. Here the sample spans approximately 220,000 distinct CDR3 sequences, about 16% being singletons. General observations from the study: In ankylosing spondylitis blood, a motif of about 8 highly homologous TCR beta variants appeared characteristic.

The sequenced sample consisted of blood, either unsorted or a sorted T cell fraction (not recorded which). Receptor source: a male donor with ankylosing spondylitis.

The V and J genes are TRBV5-6 and TRBJ1-1, with 8 bases matching TRBD1. The J segment lost 0 bases and the V segment lost 0 bases, leaving 7 bases of the junction unmatched. Germline CDR1 and CDR2: SGHDT and YYEEEE. The CDR3 spans 17 residues. As DNA, the CDR3 is TGTGCCAGCAGCTTGGGACAGGGGATCTTCATGAACACTGAAGCTTTCTTT. Translated: CASSLGQGIFMNTEAFF.

This clonotype has at least ten counts. The chain links TRBV11-2 to TRBJ2-2; D is undetermined. Germline CDR1 SGHAT, CDR2 FQNNGV. The CDR3 contains 13 residues. V lost 5 bases to trimming and J lost 3 bases, with 7 bases between them. This CDR3 reads CASSLFDTGELFF. CDR3 in DNA: TGTGCCAGCAGCCTTTTTGACACCGGGGAGCTGTTTTTT.

This chain links TRBV20-1 with TRBJ2-7, with D unclear. CDR1 and CDR2 (germline): DFQATT, SNEGSKA (reference sequence). With 3 bases removed from V and 1 base from J, the gap between germline ends came to 10 bases. The CDR3 runs to 13 residues. CDR3 protein: CSARWAESYEQYF. CDR3 DNA: TGCAGTGCTAGGTGGGCGGAGTCCTACGAGCAGTACTTC.

CDR3 region: CASSFESLGGEQYF. The CDR3 DNA follows: TGCGCCAGCAGCTTTGAGTCCCTTGGGGGCGAGCAGTACTTC. The chain has TRBV5-1 and TRBJ2-7; the D gene could be TRBD1 or TRBD2 (5 bases each). Trimming took 2 bases from V and 6 from J, leaving 15 bases between them. The CDR3 is made up of 14 amino acids. Germline loops: CDR1 SGHRS, CDR2 YFSETQ.

V is TRBV27 and J is TRBJ2-1; the D gene is possibly TRBD2 (6 bases). Deletions cut 6 bases from V and 4 bases from J, with 16 bases between. The CDR3 has 15 residues. Germline-derived CDR1 and CDR2 are MNHEY and SMNVEV (reference sequence). CDR3 DNA sequence: TGTGCCAGCAGCCCCGGGGCTAGCGCATACAATGAGCAGTTCTTC. Translating it yields CASSPGASAYNEQFF.

J is TRBJ2-5 and V is TRBV11-1; D is perhaps TRBD2 (5 bases). Germline V CDR1 and CDR2: SGHAT, FQDESV (reference sequence). Trimming left V 5 bases short and J 7 bases short, with 17 bases between. This CDR3 region has 14 residues. CDR3 loop: CASSLDGLPGTQYF. In DNA form, the CDR3 reads TGTGCCAGCAGCCTAGATGGACTCCCCGGGACCCAGTACTTC.